This TCR beta chain is from a study of blood T cell repertoires in COVID-19. Overall study: The samples span acute and convalescent COVID-19 from the United States, Italy and Spain.

Germline V CDR1 and CDR2: SSHAT, FNYEAQ (reference sequence). The CDR3 length is 14 residues. Concerning this clone: An end of the junction differs from the germline gene, which may be a read error.

In the original processing: Amplifying reference gene primers gave estimates of nucleated cell counts. Only in-frame clones appear in the TCRdb table, and some are missing; sequencing was by immunoSEQ multiplex PCR. The V and J calls and clone size come from that table; D and trimming were worked out from the DNA. Among around 53,000 clones, around nine tenths were seen once, and the ten largest hold 3% to 4.5%. The chain links TRBV7-7 to TRBJ2-2, with a possible D match to TRBD1 (6 bases). The sequence was obtained from a man aged 50 to 59 with acute or convalescent COVID-19. The material sequenced was peripheral blood. The CDR3: CASSRSTGFGELFF. The CDR3 nucleotides read TGTGCTAGCAGCCGCAGTACAGGGTTCGGGGAGCTGTTTTTT.